What follows are 25 T cell receptor beta chains derived from one specimen sequenced in a study of T cell repertoires in cytomegalovirus infection. TCRdb reanalysed the reads using MiXCR and keeps one entry per CDR3 protein. This table holds more than 650,000 distinct CDR3 sequences, approximately 34% found once. Sequencing used PBMCs. The receptors were sampled from a human donor in good health (CMV status not recorded). Some clones in this sample may be carry-over from other donors' samples.

This chain links TRBV2 with TRBJ2-7, with 8 positions matching TRBD2. Trimming removed 9 bases from V and 0 bases from J; junction bases left unmatched: 4. The CDR3 loop spans 13 amino acids. Per the germline V gene, CDR1 is SNHLY and CDR2 is FYNNEI. The CDR3 is CARGLVGSYEQYF. Here the CDR3 DNA reads TGTGCCAGGGGACTAGTCGGCTCCTACGAGCAGTACTTC.

The chain combines TRBV6-2 or TRBV6-3 with TRBJ2-7, with 9 positions matching TRBD2. This CDR3 comprises 17 residues. Germline V gene data show CDR1 as MNHEY and CDR2 as SVGEGT. Trimming cost V 1 base and J 2 bases; bases outside gene matches: 9. The DNA for the CDR3 is TGTGCCAGCAGTTACTGGGCTAGCGGGAAACCGACCTACGAGCAGTACTTC. This sequence encodes CASSYWASGKPTYEQYF.

As regards this clonotype: Just one base apart from a much larger clone, this may be a read error. The V call is TRBV7-6, the J call TRBJ2-5; TRBD2 might be the D (5 bases). This CDR3 region has 14 residues. Between the trimmed V and J ends, which lost 5 bases and 2 bases, there was a span of 12 bases. Germline CDR1 and CDR2: SGHVS and FNYEAQ. The CDR3 DNA sequence: TGTGCCAGCAGCCGAGGGCACGGACAAGAGACCCAGTACTTC. Translation: CASSRGHGQETQYF.

The rearrangement joins TRBV7-3 to TRBJ2-7; D tentatively fits TRBD1 or TRBD2 (6 bases each). V shed 5 bases and J shed 7 bases, with 21 bases lying between them. Germline V gives CDR1 SGHTA, CDR2 FQGTGA. The CDR3 length is 15 residues. The CDR3 protein is CASSPGAGEEEEQYF. The CDR3 nucleotides read TGTGCCAGCAGCCCCGGGGCAGGGGAGGAGGAAGAGCAGTACTTC.

This clonotype occurred once. The CDR3 DNA is TGTGCCAGCAGCGCCCACCTCCGGAACACTGAAGCTTTCTTT. This gives the protein CASSAHLRNTEAFF. The V gene is TRBV9, the J gene TRBJ1-1; D is ambiguous. V was clipped by 3 bases and J by 1 base, with 10 bases between them. There are 14 residues in the CDR3. Looked up from germline, CDR1 is SGDLS and CDR2 is YYNGEE.

This clonotype was found a few times. The chain links TRBV28 to TRBJ2-6, with a weak D call TRBD1 (6 bases). V was shortened by 7 bases and J by 1 base, with 8 bases between the two germline ends. CDR1 is MDHEN, CDR2 SYDVKM, per germline. This CDR3 region has 14 residues. CDR3 residues: CASNRVSGANVLTF. For the CDR3, the DNA is TGTGCCAGCAACAGGGTTTCTGGGGCCAACGTCCTGACTTTC.

The CDR3 region is CVRSELAGGKNIQYF. The CDR3 coding sequence is TGTGTCCGCAGTGAACTAGCGGGAGGCAAAAACATTCAGTACTTC. This sequence joins TRBV6-1 and TRBJ2-4, with 12 bases aligning to TRBD2. The CDR3 length is 15 residues. Germline V gene lookup returns CDR1 MNHNS and CDR2 SASEGT.

This clonotype was seen only a few times. The chain is built from TRBV6-2 or TRBV6-3 and TRBJ2-1, with D possibly being TRBD2 (6 bases). With 8 bases removed from V and 0 bases from J, the gap between germline ends came to 17 bases. This CDR3 comprises 16 residues. Germline V lookup: CDR1 MNHEY, CDR2 SVGEGT. CDR3 loop: CASAPWGRSSYNEQFF. In DNA form, the CDR3 reads TGTGCCAGCGCTCCCTGGGGGAGGAGCTCCTACAATGAGCAGTTCTTC.

The genes are TRBV15 and TRBJ2-2, with TRBD2 as a possible D gene (5 bases). Trimming removed 3 bases from V and 7 bases from J, with 24 bases in between. The germline V gene encodes CDR1 LNHNV and CDR2 YYDKDF (reference sequence). The CDR3 totals 18 residues. The CDR3 loop is CATSRKTERTWRDGELFF. DNA for the CDR3: TGTGCCACCAGCAGGAAAACGGAAAGGACTTGGCGCGACGGGGAGCTGTTTTTT.

The chain couples TRBV11-2 to TRBJ2-7; TRBD2 aligns across 11 bases. Per germline, CDR1 SGHAT and CDR2 FQNNGV. J lost 3 bases, V lost 5 bases, and 9 bases had no gene match. The CDR3 sequence is 16 residues long. This chain's CDR3 is CASSLNLAGGRYEQYF. The CDR3 bases are TGTGCCAGCAGCCTAAACCTAGCGGGGGGCCGCTACGAGCAGTACTTC.

This chain connects TRBV28 to TRBJ2-7; D tentatively fits TRBD1 or TRBD2 (5 bases each). Germline CDR1 is MDHEN and CDR2 is SYDVKM. CDR3 length: 14 residues. Trimming removed 7 bases from V and 6 bases from J, with 19 bases in between. CDR3 in DNA: TGTGCCAGCAACCGCCCTGGGGGTTCTCTCGAGCAGTACTTC. Encoded protein: CASNRPGGSLEQYF.

The V gene is TRBV27, the J gene TRBJ2-2; 7 bases fit TRBD1. The CDR3 covers 16 residues. The germline V gene encodes CDR1 MNHEY and CDR2 SMNVEV (reference sequence). The junction had 7 bases not matched to a gene; V was cut back by 2 bases and J by 4 bases. CDR3 residues: CASSLATGVTTGELFF. For the CDR3, the DNA is TGTGCCAGCAGTTTAGCTACAGGGGTAACCACCGGGGAGCTGTTTTTT.

This clonotype was observed a few times. V gene TRBV28 combines with J gene TRBJ1-1; 8 positions match TRBD1. Germline loops: CDR1 MDHEN, CDR2 SYDVKM. The CDR3 has 15 residues. Losses at the gene ends were 1 base for V and 1 base for J; bases not matched to a gene: 2. CDR3 DNA sequence: TGTGCCAGCAGTTTATTCGGACAGGGGAACACTGAAGCTTTCTTT. Residues: CASSLFGQGNTEAFF.

This clonotype was seen more than once but under ten times. The chain couples TRBV7-2 to TRBJ2-7; no firm D call. This CDR3 is built from 14 residues. V dropped 3 bases and J dropped 1 base, with 10 bases sitting between them. Germline-derived CDR1 and CDR2 are SGHTA and FQGNSA. CDR3 nucleotide sequence: TGTGCCAGCAGCTTTACCTATCCGTCCTACGAGCAGTACTTC. Translated, it gives CASSFTYPSYEQYF.

The chain carries TRBV11-3 and TRBJ1-1; D not certain. The CDR3 totals 15 residues. Germline loops: CDR1 SGHNT, CDR2 YENEEA. Trimming took off 0 bases at V and 0 bases at J, with 8 bases between the two ends. The CDR3 loop is CASSLDGLLNTEAFF. The CDR3 DNA is TGTGCCAGCAGCTTAGATGGTCTCTTGAACACTGAAGCTTTCTTT.

This chain connects TRBV7-3 to TRBJ1-1; no clear D gene. This CDR3 is 14 amino acids long. V gave up 3 bases and J gave up 5 bases, with 13 bases separating them. Germline CDR1 and CDR2: SGHTA and FQGTGA. CDR3 coding DNA: TGTGCCAGCAGCTTGAAAGGGATATTGACTGAAGCTTTCTTT. The encoded protein is CASSLKGILTEAFF. The full variable domain, with the rest looked up from reference TRBV7-3 and TRBJ1-1, is GAGVSQTPSNKVTEKGKYVELRCDPISGHTALYWYRQSLGQGPEFLIYFQGTGAADDSGLPNDRFFAVRPEGSVSTLKIQRTERGDSAVYLCASSLKGILTEAFFGQGTRLTVV.

This sequence joins TRBV5-6 and TRBJ2-7; D unresolved. The V gene lost 2 bases and the J gene lost 3 bases, with 15 bases spanning the gap. Germline V gene sequence: CDR1 SGHDT, CDR2 YYEEEE. This CDR3 has 15 amino acids. CDR3 DNA sequence: TGTGCCAGCAGCTTAAGCAGGACCAGAAACTACGAGCAGTACTTC. Protein product: CASSLSRTRNYEQYF.

This clonotype has just a few counts. The chain recombines TRBV4-1 with TRBJ1-6; D gene unclear. V gave up 4 bases and J gave up 2 bases, with 24 bases separating them. Germline CDR1 reads MGHRA; CDR2 reads YSYEKL. The CDR3 loop spans 20 amino acids. The CDR3 DNA sequence: TGCGCCAGCAGCCCCTGGGCCCGGGTGCCTTCCCAGGCCTATAATTCACCCCTCCACTTT. Amino acids: CASSPWARVPSQAYNSPLHF.

The J gene is TRBJ2-1, the V gene TRBV27, with a possible D match to TRBD1 (6 bases). The germline V and J ends were trimmed by 4 bases and 7 bases, with 17 bases remaining between them. The length of the CDR3 is 15 residues. The germline V gene has CDR1 MNHEY and CDR2 SMNVEV (reference sequence). The DNA of the CDR3 is TGTGCCAGCAGTTCCCGTGGACGTACAGGGAATGAGCAGTTCTTC. Protein: CASSSRGRTGNEQFF.

V is TRBV29-1 and J is TRBJ1-6; D is unresolved. CDR1 SQVTM and CDR2 ANQGSEA come from the germline V gene. V lost 6 bases, J lost 5 bases, and 11 bases lay in between. The CDR3 consists of 13 residues. CDR3 in DNA: TGCAGCGTCCGGCCAGATAATAATTCACCCCTCCACTTT. Its protein product is CSVRPDNNSPLHF.

In this sample, this clonotype turned up a few times. The gene calls are TRBV6-4 and TRBJ2-3, with D possibly being TRBD1 (7 bases). CDR3 length: 15 residues. The V gene's germline CDR1 is MRHNA and CDR2 SNTAGT. V was cut by 0 bases and J by 5 bases, with 12 bases left in between. The CDR3 spells CASSDSAGGKDTQYF. CDR3 sequence (DNA): TGTGCCAGCAGTGACTCGGCAGGGGGGAAAGATACGCAGTATTTT.

The gene calls are TRBV5-5 and TRBJ2-7, with D hard to call. Deletions cut 3 bases from V and 9 bases from J, with 10 bases between. The length of the CDR3 is 11 residues. Germline CDR1 and CDR2: SGHKS and YYEKEE (reference sequence). The chain's CDR3 is CASSSYTAQYF. The CDR3 nucleotides are TGTGCCAGCAGCTCTTATACGGCGCAGTACTTC.

With respect to this clonotype: As the CDR3 is not closed by the conserved phenylalanine or tryptophan, this likely results from a read error. V is TRBV6-8 and J is TRBJ1-5; TRBD1 agrees at 8 bases. The J segment lost 5 bases and the V segment lost 6 bases, leaving 6 bases of the junction unmatched. Per the germline V gene, CDR1 is MNHGY and CDR2 is SAAAGT. The CDR3 length is 14 residues. For the CDR3, the DNA is TGTGCCAGCAGCCACAGGGGGAGCCATCAGCCCCAGCATTGT. Translating it yields CASSHRGSHQPQHC.

This clonotype was recorded a few times. The chain employs TRBV4-1 and TRBJ2-5; D may be TRBD1 (7 bases). The CDR3 is 16 amino acids. With 2 bases removed from V and 9 bases from J, the gap between germline ends came to 22 bases. Germline V lookup: CDR1 MGHRA, CDR2 YSYEKL. The CDR3 bases are TGCGCCAGCAGCCAACCACTGGGGGGCTCCGACAGGGCCCAGTACTTC. This codes for CASSQPLGGSDRAQYF.

This chain connects TRBV6-1 to TRBJ2-6; D gene unclear. V was pared by 3 bases and J by 0 bases, with 6 bases between. The CDR3 loop spans 15 amino acids. Germline V gene lookup returns CDR1 MNHNS and CDR2 SASEGT. CDR3 coding DNA: TGTGCCAGCAGTGACGGTAGCTCTGGGGCCAACGTCCTGACTTTC. Protein: CASSDGSSGANVLTF.